This is a list of T cell receptor beta chains from one sample in a study of blood T cell repertoires in COVID-19. Produced via immunoSEQ multiplex PCR; TCRdb's table is partial and in-frame only. The sample has approximately 250,000 clones, around four fifths seen once. The sequenced sample was peripheral blood. The receptors originated from a man aged 50 to 59 with acute or convalescent COVID-19. CDR3s include the opening cysteine and the closing phenylalanine or tryptophan. The order of the fields is CDR3 DNA, CDR3 protein, V gene, D gene, J gene, CDR3 length, clone size. The D gene is left open where the match is weak. Only part of the rows carry a size: once, few, many, or a class if the clone is expanded.

cdr3_nt: TGTGCCATCAGTGCCGGGACAGGGAAGAGGGTGGACACCATATATTTT
cdr3_aa: CAISAGTGKRVDTIYF
v_call: TRBV10-3
d_call: TRBD1
j_call: TRBJ1-3
cdr3_length: 16
clone_size: -

cdr3_nt: TGTGCCAGTACGGAGGCGGGACCGAACACTGAAGCTTTCTTT
cdr3_aa: CASTEAGPNTEAFF
v_call: TRBV7-9
d_call: -
j_call: TRBJ1-1
cdr3_length: 14
clone_size: -

cdr3_nt: TGTGCCAGCAGCTTAGGCAGGGGAAGCTACGAGCAGTACTTC
cdr3_aa: CASSLGRGSYEQYF
v_call: TRBV11-3
d_call: -
j_call: TRBJ2-7
cdr3_length: 14
clone_size: -

cdr3_nt: TGTGCCACCACACCCTCATTCAAGTTCACTGAAGCTTTCTTT
cdr3_aa: CATTPSFKFTEAFF
v_call: TRBV6-5
d_call: -
j_call: TRBJ1-1
cdr3_length: 14
clone_size: few

cdr3_nt: TGTGCCAGCATTAGTCAAGTCCCCGGGGAGCTGTTTTTT
cdr3_aa: CASISQVPGELFF
v_call: TRBV28
d_call: -
j_call: TRBJ2-2
cdr3_length: 13
clone_size: -

cdr3_nt: TGTGCCAGCAGCTTAGGACAGGGGTGGACCGGGGAGCTGTTTTTT
cdr3_aa: CASSLGQGWTGELFF
v_call: TRBV7-8
d_call: TRBD1
j_call: TRBJ2-2
cdr3_length: 15
clone_size: -

cdr3_nt: TGTGCCAGCAGCCGGGCGGGAGGTAAAAAGCAGAGCTCCTACGAGCAGTACTTC
cdr3_aa: CASSRAGGKKQSSYEQYF
v_call: TRBV21-1
d_call: -
j_call: TRBJ2-7
cdr3_length: 18
clone_size: -

cdr3_nt: TGTGCCAGCAGTTTACTAGCGGGAGTCAATGAGCAGTTCTTC
cdr3_aa: CASSLLAGVNEQFF
v_call: TRBV6-2/TRBV6-3
d_call: TRBD2
j_call: TRBJ2-1
cdr3_length: 14
clone_size: -

cdr3_nt: TGTGCCAGCAGCTTAACAGGGGGCAGTAGGTTGAACACTGAAGCTTTCTTT
cdr3_aa: CASSLTGGSRLNTEAFF
v_call: TRBV7-8
d_call: TRBD1
j_call: TRBJ1-1
cdr3_length: 17
clone_size: -

cdr3_nt: TGCGCCAGCAGCTTGGCGGGTTTGGGTGCTGGGGCCAACGTCCTGACTTTC
cdr3_aa: CASSLAGLGAGANVLTF
v_call: TRBV5-1
d_call: -
j_call: TRBJ2-6
cdr3_length: 17
clone_size: -

cdr3_nt: TGTGCCAGTAGTCCCAGACAGGGTCCCTACGAGCAGTACTTC
cdr3_aa: CASSPRQGPYEQYF
v_call: TRBV19
d_call: TRBD1
j_call: TRBJ2-7
cdr3_length: 14
clone_size: -

cdr3_nt: TGCGCCAGCAGCCAAACAGGAGCTGGAAACACCATATATTTT
cdr3_aa: CASSQTGAGNTIYF
v_call: TRBV4-1
d_call: -
j_call: TRBJ1-3
cdr3_length: 14
clone_size: once

cdr3_nt: TGTGCCATCAGTTCTGGCGGGGGACTCGAAGATACGCAGTATTTT
cdr3_aa: CAISSGGGLEDTQYF
v_call: TRBV10-3
d_call: TRBD2
j_call: TRBJ2-3
cdr3_length: 15
clone_size: -

cdr3_nt: TGCGCCAGCAGCTTGGGGACAGGGGGCTCTGGGGCCAACGTCCTGACTTTC
cdr3_aa: CASSLGTGGSGANVLTF
v_call: TRBV5-1
d_call: TRBD1
j_call: TRBJ2-6
cdr3_length: 17
clone_size: -

cdr3_nt: TGCGCCAGCAGTCTAATACGGGACAGAACCTACGAGCAGTACTTC
cdr3_aa: CASSLIRDRTYEQYF
v_call: TRBV4-1
d_call: TRBD1
j_call: TRBJ2-7
cdr3_length: 15
clone_size: -

cdr3_nt: TGTGCCAGCAGTGTCACCGGGACTAGCGGCTACAATGAGCAGTTCTTC
cdr3_aa: CASSVTGTSGYNEQFF
v_call: TRBV6-1
d_call: TRBD2
j_call: TRBJ2-1
cdr3_length: 16
clone_size: -

cdr3_nt: TGTGCCAGCAGCTTTCGCTCAGACTACACCGGGGAGCTGTTTTTT
cdr3_aa: CASSFRSDYTGELFF
v_call: TRBV5-4
d_call: -
j_call: TRBJ2-2
cdr3_length: 15
clone_size: -

cdr3_nt: TGTGCCTGGAGTGTACTAGCAGGAAAGAACACTGAAGCTTTCTTT
cdr3_aa: CAWSVLAGKNTEAFF
v_call: TRBV30
d_call: -
j_call: TRBJ1-1
cdr3_length: 15
clone_size: -

cdr3_nt: TGCGCCAGTACCCCCGGGACATCCCCCTACAATGAGCAGTTCTTC
cdr3_aa: CASTPGTSPYNEQFF
v_call: TRBV10-2
d_call: -
j_call: TRBJ2-1
cdr3_length: 15
clone_size: -

cdr3_nt: TGTGCCAGCAGACCGCCGGGACTAGTTCGCGATGAGCAGTTCTTC
cdr3_aa: CASRPPGLVRDEQFF
v_call: TRBV6-5
d_call: TRBD2
j_call: TRBJ2-1
cdr3_length: 15
clone_size: once

cdr3_nt: TGTGCCAGCAGTTACTCGACTAGCGGGGGGTCGAACACCGGGGAGCTGTTTTTT
cdr3_aa: CASSYSTSGGSNTGELFF
v_call: TRBV6-2/TRBV6-3
d_call: TRBD2
j_call: TRBJ2-2
cdr3_length: 18
clone_size: -

cdr3_nt: TGTGCCAGCAGGAATACTCGGTGGGGAAACACCATATATTTT
cdr3_aa: CASRNTRWGNTIYF
v_call: TRBV7-9
d_call: -
j_call: TRBJ1-3
cdr3_length: 14
clone_size: few

cdr3_nt: TGTGCCACCATGGGACAGAACTATGGCTACACCTTC
cdr3_aa: CATMGQNYGYTF
v_call: TRBV10-3
d_call: TRBD1
j_call: TRBJ1-2
cdr3_length: 12
clone_size: -

cdr3_nt: TGTGCCGCCTGCTTAGCGGGAGGCCGGAGTCAGTTCTTC
cdr3_aa: CAACLAGGRSQFF
v_call: TRBV28
d_call: TRBD2
j_call: TRBJ2-1
cdr3_length: 13
clone_size: -

cdr3_nt: TGTGCCAGCAGCTTTTCTGCGGGGGGTGGAGGCACAGATACGCAGTATTTT
cdr3_aa: CASSFSAGGGGTDTQYF
v_call: TRBV7-3
d_call: TRBD2
j_call: TRBJ2-3
cdr3_length: 17
clone_size: -

cdr3_nt: TGTGCCAGCAGCTTGGTCCGGGGACAGCCCCAGCATTTT
cdr3_aa: CASSLVRGQPQHF
v_call: TRBV5-6
d_call: -
j_call: TRBJ1-5
cdr3_length: 13
clone_size: -

cdr3_nt: TGTGCCAGCAGCTTGGCTGGGGGCAGCCACTATAATTCACCCCTCCACTTT
cdr3_aa: CASSLAGGSHYNSPLHF
v_call: TRBV5-6
d_call: -
j_call: TRBJ1-6
cdr3_length: 17
clone_size: -

cdr3_nt: TGTGCCAGCAGCTTGGGGGGCGGCCAGGGTGCTATCTTTTACGAGCAGTACTTC
cdr3_aa: CASSLGGGQGAIFYEQYF
v_call: TRBV5-6
d_call: -
j_call: TRBJ2-7
cdr3_length: 18
clone_size: -

cdr3_nt: TGTGCCAGCAGCGTCGGACAGGGCTACAATGAGCAGTTCTTC
cdr3_aa: CASSVGQGYNEQFF
v_call: TRBV9
d_call: TRBD1
j_call: TRBJ2-1
cdr3_length: 14
clone_size: -

cdr3_nt: TGTGCCAGCAGAGAGACAGCTAACTATGGCTACACCTTC
cdr3_aa: CASRETANYGYTF
v_call: TRBV12-3/TRBV12-4
d_call: -
j_call: TRBJ1-2
cdr3_length: 13
clone_size: -

cdr3_nt: TGTGCCAGCACTAGCGAAGGGGAGACCCAGTACTTC
cdr3_aa: CASTSEGETQYF
v_call: TRBV6-5
d_call: -
j_call: TRBJ2-5
cdr3_length: 12
clone_size: -

cdr3_nt: TGTGCCAGCAGCCTCGGGCGGGTCGGGGAGCTGTTTTTT
cdr3_aa: CASSLGRVGELFF
v_call: TRBV7-2
d_call: -
j_call: TRBJ2-2
cdr3_length: 13
clone_size: -

cdr3_nt: TGTGCCAGCAGCCCCAGTATGTTTCTAGCGGGAAACGAGCAGTACTTC
cdr3_aa: CASSPSMFLAGNEQYF
v_call: TRBV7-2
d_call: TRBD2
j_call: TRBJ2-7
cdr3_length: 16
clone_size: -

cdr3_nt: TGTGCCAGCAGCTCCGGACAAAACTCTGGAAACACCATATATTTT
cdr3_aa: CASSSGQNSGNTIYF
v_call: TRBV11-2
d_call: -
j_call: TRBJ1-3
cdr3_length: 15
clone_size: -

cdr3_nt: TGTGCCAGCAGCCAAGGGTTCGGCCAAGAGACCCAGTACTTC
cdr3_aa: CASSQGFGQETQYF
v_call: TRBV3-1/TRBV3-2
d_call: -
j_call: TRBJ2-5
cdr3_length: 14
clone_size: -

cdr3_nt: TGCGCCAGCAGACTAGGGAGCACTGAAGCTTTCTTT
cdr3_aa: CASRLGSTEAFF
v_call: TRBV4-1
d_call: -
j_call: TRBJ1-1
cdr3_length: 12
clone_size: few

cdr3_nt: TGTGCCGCCGGACAGCCAGAGACCCAGTACTTC
cdr3_aa: CAAGQPETQYF
v_call: TRBV5-4
d_call: -
j_call: TRBJ2-5
cdr3_length: 11
clone_size: -

cdr3_nt: TGTGCCAGTAGTATGGCCCACAGGGGAAACTATGGCTACACCTTC
cdr3_aa: CASSMAHRGNYGYTF
v_call: TRBV19
d_call: TRBD1
j_call: TRBJ1-2
cdr3_length: 15
clone_size: -

cdr3_nt: TGTGCCAGTAGTACCGGGGAGCGGACAGCCTATGGCTACACCTTC
cdr3_aa: CASSTGERTAYGYTF
v_call: TRBV19
d_call: -
j_call: TRBJ1-2
cdr3_length: 15
clone_size: -

cdr3_nt: TGTGCCAGCAGCTCGCGGGGAGGCTGGGGCTACACCTTC
cdr3_aa: CASSSRGGWGYTF
v_call: TRBV7-9
d_call: -
j_call: TRBJ1-2
cdr3_length: 13
clone_size: few

cdr3_nt: TGTGCCAGTAGTCAACAGGTAGGGGGTGAAGCTTTCTTT
cdr3_aa: CASSQQVGGEAFF
v_call: TRBV19
d_call: -
j_call: TRBJ1-1
cdr3_length: 13
clone_size: -

cdr3_nt: TGTGCCATCAGTACTGCCGGACAGGGGAACACTGAAGCTTTCTTT
cdr3_aa: CAISTAGQGNTEAFF
v_call: TRBV10-3
d_call: TRBD1
j_call: TRBJ1-1
cdr3_length: 15
clone_size: -

cdr3_nt: TGTGCCAGCAGCTTAGGAGGTACAGGGTCCTACAATGAGCAGTTCTTC
cdr3_aa: CASSLGGTGSYNEQFF
v_call: TRBV11-2
d_call: -
j_call: TRBJ2-1
cdr3_length: 16
clone_size: once

cdr3_nt: TGTGCCAGAAGCTTAACTACAGGGGCCGGGGCCAACGTCCTGACTTTC
cdr3_aa: CARSLTTGAGANVLTF
v_call: TRBV7-5
d_call: -
j_call: TRBJ2-6
cdr3_length: 16
clone_size: -

cdr3_nt: TGTGCCAGTAGTATTGGTCGGGGGGGAAATTCACCCCTCCACTTT
cdr3_aa: CASSIGRGGNSPLHF
v_call: TRBV19
d_call: -
j_call: TRBJ1-6
cdr3_length: 15
clone_size: once

cdr3_nt: TGCGCCAGCAAAGGGGGGGCCCTACAAGAGACCCAGTACTTC
cdr3_aa: CASKGGALQETQYF
v_call: TRBV5-1
d_call: -
j_call: TRBJ2-5
cdr3_length: 14
clone_size: -